This T cell receptor (beta chain) was captured in a study of cytomegalovirus exposure and HLA in healthy donors. General study points: Most sequenced TCRs were rare (though some public TCRs occurred in many donors). In an earlier analysis, most TCR beta V segments were productive about 87% or about 30% of the time.

Trimming took 0 bases from V and 5 from J, leaving 11 bases between them. Germline V gene data show CDR1 as PRHDT and CDR2 as FYEKMQ (reference sequence). This CDR3 has 14 residues. Remarks on this clone: Antigen unknown.

In the PCR, 60 Vbeta and 13 Jbeta primers were used. The protocol was immunoSEQ multiplex PCR, while the TCRdb copy is restricted to in-frame clones and leaves out a portion. The data hold 150,000 or so clones, with roughly 75% observed a single time. The TCR was taken from a young man in good health and CMV-seropositive. The chain recombines TRBV13 with TRBJ2-7; D may be TRBD2 (6 bases). Sequencing was performed on PBMCs. DNA of the CDR3: TGTGCCAGCAGCTTAGGACTAGCCCACCACGAGCAGTACTTC. This translates into CASSLGLAHHEQYF.